This T cell receptor (beta chain) was sequenced for a study of cytomegalovirus exposure and HLA in healthy donors. Study-wide results and limits: What was likely a sequencing artifact was a cluster of highly shared sequence variants.

In its sample, this clone was seen once. Its cognate antigen is unknown. With 60 Vbeta and 13 Jbeta primers, the PCR was carried out. Using immunoSEQ multiplex PCR, the repertoire was profiled, and TCRdb retains in-frame clones only, with some absent. The sample has approximately 69,000 clones, 60% to 80% seen once. Looked up from germline, CDR1 is SEHNR and CDR2 is FQNEAQ (reference sequence). This CDR3 has 14 amino acids. V lost 11 bases, J lost 6 bases, and 23 bases lay in between. This TCR derives from a woman aged 30 to 39 in good health and CMV-seropositive. The chain carries TRBV7-9 and TRBJ2-7; perhaps TRBD1 as D (6 bases). The sample consisted of PBMCs. In DNA, the CDR3 is TGTGCCGCCGCGACAGGTAGCGCCACCGGCGAGCAGTACTTC. Its protein product is CAAATGSATGEQYF.